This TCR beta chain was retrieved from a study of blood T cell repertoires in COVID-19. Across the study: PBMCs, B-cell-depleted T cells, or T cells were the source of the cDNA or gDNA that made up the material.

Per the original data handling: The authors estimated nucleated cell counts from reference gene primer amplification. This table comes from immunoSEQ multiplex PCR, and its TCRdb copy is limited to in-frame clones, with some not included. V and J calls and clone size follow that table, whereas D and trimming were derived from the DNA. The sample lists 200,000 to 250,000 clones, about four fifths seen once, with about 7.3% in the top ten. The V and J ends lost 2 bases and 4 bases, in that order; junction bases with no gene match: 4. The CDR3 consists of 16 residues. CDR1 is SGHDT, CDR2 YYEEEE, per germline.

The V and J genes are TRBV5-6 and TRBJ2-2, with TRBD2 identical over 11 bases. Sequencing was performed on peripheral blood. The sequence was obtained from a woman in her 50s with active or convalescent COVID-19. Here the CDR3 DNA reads TGTGCCAGCAGCTTCACTAGCGGGAGTAGCACCGGGGAGCTGTTTTTT. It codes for CASSFTSGSSTGELFF.